This T cell receptor (beta chain) was identified in a study of cytomegalovirus exposure and HLA in healthy donors (dated by TCRdb to between 2016 and 2019). As for the study more broadly: According to an earlier analysis of several hundred of the donors, about 179 million T cells yielded approximately 120 million unique TCR beta sequences and about 300 Gb of sequence data. An early release covering just under 650 HLA-typed donors comprised about 310 gigabases of sequencing data and roughly 86 million unique TCR sequences. Of the 300 to 400 genotyped donors, around 81% fell in the genetic ancestry cluster associated with self-reported Caucasian donors. The study aimed to test whether cataloging public T cell receptors could reveal signatures of past pathogen exposure. The study used immunosequencing to profile the T cell repertoires of approximately 640 subjects and linked those repertoires to cytomegalovirus serostatus. Besides the first cohort of more than 650 subjects, a separate validation cohort made up of over 100 different subjects was used. To predict cytomegalovirus infection status, the study brought together high-throughput TCR immunosequencing, statistical association of individual TCRs with disease status, and machine learning. In a later analysis, previously published TCR beta repertoires from several hundred donors were re-analyzed and high-resolution HLA genotyping was added so that TCR occurrence patterns could be studied. Rather than drawing on any new phenotypic data, the later analysis identified candidate immune exposures from TCR beta sequences and the way those sequences occurred across donors. An earlier analysis of a few hundred of the donors applied high-throughput TCR beta sequencing to assess whether each TCR beta V gene segment acted as functional or pseudogenic. Donor age, sex, ethnicity and CMV serostatus were collected together with the repertoire data. In a later genetic analysis, genome-wide SNP genotypes for about 65% of the roughly 670 donors were used, and that subset was treated as a discovery cohort. All discovery cohort repertoires had been generated on a single sequencing platform. Both class I and class II loci were covered by HLA typing, at four-digit resolution. Typing coverage differed by locus: A, B, C, DRB1 and DQB1 were typed in roughly 620-630 donors, DQA1 in 500 to 550, DPA1 in some 610, and DPB1 in roughly 450. Because of strong linkage in the cohort, roughly five DR-DQ haplotypes were treated as single units for association and clustering. On average, roughly 200,000 unique TCR beta nucleotide sequences were sequenced per donor among 350 to 400 genotyped donors of the cohort, with roughly 19% of those sequences being non-productive. The investigation overall reported the following: According to a later analysis, TCR association rates differed among HLA loci, with DRB1 alleles showing the most associated TCRs and HLA-C alleles showing the fewest. An association between a missense DCLRE1C variant and V-gene and J-gene trimming of TCR beta chains was found in a later genetic analysis and replicated in an independent cohort. Across donors, most TCR sequences were observed very rarely, whereas some public TCRs were present in many individuals. A group of highly shared sequence variants was considered likely to be a technical artifact of the sequencing pipeline. A later analysis found that most CMV-associated TCR beta chains appeared HLA-restricted, with HLA associations seemingly driven largely by CMV exposure. The presence/absence analyses assumed that sequencing depth was roughly uniform across donors, and that assumption may not be true. It was suggested by the authors that the approach could potentially be generalized to other disease states and immunological phenotypes. The study listed approximately 160 TCR beta chains as associated with cytomegalovirus. Correlated functional status among segregating V segments might reflect linkage disequilibrium, but an unknown experimental factor could not be ruled out. At a false discovery rate of 0.05, a later analysis linked around 15,000 TCR beta sequences to specific HLA alleles. In both the original and validation cohorts, the classifier was reported to diagnose cytomegalovirus status with high specificity and sensitivity. Because some donors lacked HLA typing at each locus, the association tests relied only on the typed subset. The 87-base-pair reads could not distinguish some IMGT-functional V segments, including TRBV6-2 and TRBV6-3, so those segments were excluded. Seventeen rarely observed V segments, including chromosome 9 orphons, were excluded from the earlier analysis of about 610 of the donors because counts were too low. In an earlier analysis of about 600 of the donors, most TCR beta V segments appeared in productive rearrangements about 90% or about 30% of the time, broadly matching IMGT annotations. In a later analysis, HLA-associated TCR beta chains showed more clonal expansion and lower generation probabilities than non-associated chains that were equally common. For the cohort, immune exposure information was limited to CMV serostatus. When HLA alleles, especially DR and DQ, strongly co-occurred, attributing TCR associations to individual alleles was difficult. The cohort was sequenced for TCR beta chains only, and without alpha or paired-chain data the features that could be detected were limited. In vitro tests confirmed that three of the cytomegalovirus-associated TCR beta chains recognize cytomegalovirus antigens. A later analysis reported that several top co-occurrence clusters appeared linked to parvovirus B19, influenza, CMV and Epstein-Barr virus. According to a later genetic analysis, donors in an Asian-associated ancestry cluster had fewer N-insertions in productive TCRs than the approximately 710-donor mean. A further reported finding was that TCR beta sequences accurately predicted the HLA-A and HLA-B alleles for most subjects in the first cohort.

In regard to this clone: Its recognized antigen is unknown. There are no base qualities to consult, and no much larger clone falls within one base.

The cohort consisted of approximately 670 healthy bone marrow donors. Cohort members were all nominally healthy when sampled, although unrecorded immune exposures were likely present. The donor was CMV seronegative and was included in the group of under 450 seronegative cohort members. A peripheral blood sample was provided by each donor, and peripheral blood mononuclear cells were used for TCR beta sequencing. Genomic DNA was extracted from the blood cell samples with the Qiagen DNeasy Blood Extraction Kit. Including cysteine and phenylalanine, the CDR3 has 15 amino acids. The read is trimmed to its CDR3 DNA, 45 bases read in frame from base 1. At the junction V is shortened by 1 base and J by 5 bases, with 12 bases in between. The germline V gene (reference sequence) gives CDR1 as SEHNR and CDR2 as FQNEAQ. The library relied on the immunoSEQ multiplex PCR assay. A mixture of 60 forward primers for TCR Vbeta segments and 13 reverse primers for TCR Jbeta segments was used in the multiplex PCR. Amplification of the CDR3 region of rearranged TCR beta genes was performed with a multiplex PCR assay on genomic DNA. On the Illumina HiSeq System, the amplified TCR beta libraries were sequenced as 87-base-pair reads. Under the source paper's analysis protocol: Across the roughly 700 repertoires, a later analysis counted 80 million or so unique TCR beta chains, around 10 million of which were shared by at least two donors. To remove PCR and sequencing errors, raw reads were error-corrected and collapsed into unique sequences using a nearest-neighbor algorithm that merged closely related sequences. V, D and J gene segments were assigned by aligning CDR3 sequences to IMGT reference sequences. For a sequence to be retained, at least a six-nucleotide match to both a V gene segment and a J gene segment was required. A rearrangement counted as productive if the CDR3 had no stop codons and remained in frame with V and J, and every other rearrangement counted as non-productive. Following IMGT convention, CDR3 was defined as the stretch from the second conserved V-encoded cysteine up to the conserved J-encoded phenylalanine. In an earlier analysis of 500 to 650 of the donors, sequences lacking an unambiguous match to a single V gene segment were excluded. In an earlier analysis of some 590 of the donors, a V segment was called functional when productive rearrangements were above 56.7%, and segregating when the standard deviation between donors exceeded 5%. A statistical classification framework was built to diagnose cytomegalovirus status from the catalog of TCR beta chain sequences. In a later analysis, TCR nucleotide sequences were compared against IMGT/GENE-DB human TR gene sequences so that V and J genes could be assigned. The TCRdist pipeline was used in a later analysis to assign CDR3 sequences and most-parsimonious VDJ recombination scenarios. In a later analysis, each TCR beta chain was defined by its CDR3 amino acid sequence together with its V-gene family, and reads lacking a unique V-gene family were excluded. As a way to deal with suspected cross-contamination and a sequencing artifact, a later analysis dropped 640 or so nucleotide sequences that were highly shared and had low generation probability. In a later analysis, a clonal expansion index for each public chain was calculated from normalized within-repertoire ranks of inferred template counts. In a later analysis, generation probabilities were computed with a VDJ recombination model fitted to out-of-frame rearrangements, and the resulting probabilities were checked against IGoR. A later analysis scored TCR-TCR, TCR-HLA and TCR-CMV co-occurrence with hypergeometric tests, applying a repertoire-size bias correction to TCR pairs. To estimate false discovery rates, a later analysis permuted the HLA or CMV assignments 20 times. A later analysis grouped co-occurring TCRs with DBSCAN, adding TCRdist sequence similarity when clustering within HLA-allele-positive subsets. Repertoires with fewer than 30,000 or more than 120,000 public chains were left out of co-occurrence clustering, as were four to six repertoires with anomalous nucleotide sharing. In TCRdb, the immuneACCESS table is reduced to in-frame sequences with V and J assigned. These tables do not hold every clone; where another copy was compared, an unresolved V gene accounts for under half, and the others remain unexplained. The D gene and trimming were derived from the DNA, and the V and J assignments and clone size from that table. Counted in this sample were some 40,000 clones; roughly 80% of them appeared once. The biggest ten clones account for 2.7% of the sample.

This sequence was found in a middle-aged man in good health and CMV-seronegative. The sequencing input was PBMCs. The V gene is TRBV7-9 and the J gene is TRBJ1-3; a tentative D match to TRBD1 spans 5 bases. The DNA sequence is given as TGTGCCAGCAGCTTAGAAGCGGGACGGAGAAACACCATATATTTT. The translation is CASSLEAGRRNTIYF.